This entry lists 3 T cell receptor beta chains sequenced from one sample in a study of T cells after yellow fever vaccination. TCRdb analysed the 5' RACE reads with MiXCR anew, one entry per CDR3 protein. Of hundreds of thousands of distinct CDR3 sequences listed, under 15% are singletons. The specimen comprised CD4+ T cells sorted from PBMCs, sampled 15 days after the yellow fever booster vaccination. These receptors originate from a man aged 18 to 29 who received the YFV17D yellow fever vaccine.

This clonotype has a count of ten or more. In DNA, the CDR3 is TGCGCCAGCAGTGAATTTAGGACGGGGGGACTCCAAGAGACCCAGTACTTC. Translating gives CASSEFRTGGLQETQYF. The chain couples TRBV10-1 to TRBJ2-5, with 7 bases aligning to TRBD2. CDR3 length: 17 residues. Germline-derived CDR1 and CDR2 are WNHNN and SYGVQD (reference sequence). J was trimmed by 1 base and V by 3 bases; bases with no gene match: 11.

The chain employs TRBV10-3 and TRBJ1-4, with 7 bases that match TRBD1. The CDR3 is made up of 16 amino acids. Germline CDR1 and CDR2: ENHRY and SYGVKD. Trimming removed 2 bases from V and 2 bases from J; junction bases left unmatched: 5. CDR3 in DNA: TGTGCCATCAGTGAGCGGGGACAGTTTACTAATGAAAAACTGTTTTTT. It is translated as CAISERGQFTNEKLFF.

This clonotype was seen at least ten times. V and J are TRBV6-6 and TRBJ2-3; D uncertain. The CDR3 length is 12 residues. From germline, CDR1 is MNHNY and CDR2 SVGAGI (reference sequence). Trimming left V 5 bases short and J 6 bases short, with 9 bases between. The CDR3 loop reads CASSLSIDTQYF. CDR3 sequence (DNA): TGTGCCAGCAGTCTCTCCATTGATACGCAGTATTTT.